Following are 24 T cell receptor beta chains from one sample sequenced in a study of T cell responses to AZD1222 COVID-19 vaccine. This table comes from immunoSEQ multiplex PCR, and its TCRdb copy is limited to in-frame clones, with some not included. The sample lists some 120,000 clones, roughly nine tenths occurring once. Sequencing used peripheral blood, obtained 28 days after the second AZD1222 dose. The receptors here all came from an adult who received the AZD1222 COVID-19 vaccine.

The chain employs TRBV3-1 (or the pseudogene TRBV3-2) and TRBJ1-2, with TRBD1 as a possible D gene (6 bases). The V and J ends lost 1 base and 6 bases respectively, with 24 bases between them. From germline, CDR1 is LGHDT and CDR2 YNNKEL (reference sequence). CDR3 length equals 18 residues. The CDR3 bases are TGTGCCAGCAGCCAAGCGGGGGTTGGGGGGCCCCTTGTGCATGGCTACACCTTC. Translated: CASSQAGVGGPLVHGYTF.

The chain is built from TRBV4-2 and TRBJ2-1; D gene ambiguous. V lost 1 base to trimming and J lost 10 bases, with 17 bases between them. Per germline, CDR1 LGHNA and CDR2 YNFKEQ. The CDR3 is 15 residues long. CDR3 protein: CASSQGVGRSEEQFF. The CDR3 DNA reads TGTGCCAGCAGCCAAGGGGTAGGTCGAAGTGAAGAGCAGTTCTTC.

The genes are TRBV10-1 and TRBJ2-2; 7 nucleotides align to TRBD2. The CDR3 has 16 residues. CDR1 and CDR2 (germline): WNHNN, SYGVQD (reference sequence). The V and J ends lost 0 bases and 2 bases, in that order; junction bases with no gene match: 3. In nucleotides, the CDR3 is TGCGCCAGCAGTGAGTCCAGGACTAGAAACACCGGGGAGCTGTTTTTT. It is translated as CASSESRTRNTGELFF.

This chain joins TRBV28 and TRBJ1-2, with no clear D. Germline CDR1 is MDHEN and CDR2 is SYDVKM. Trimming cost V 6 bases and J 4 bases, with 12 bases left between them. The CDR3 is 13 residues long. CDR3 DNA: TGTGCCAGCAGCCTATACATAGGCTATGGCTACACCTTC. This sequence encodes CASSLYIGYGYTF.

This chain connects TRBV5-8 to TRBJ1-6, with D hard to call. Per germline, CDR1 SGHTS and CDR2 YDEGEE. The CDR3 runs to 16 residues. The ends were cut back, 0 bases at V and 0 bases at J, with 7 bases in the middle. The CDR3 DNA reads as TGTGCCAGCAGCTTGGACGGGAGCTCCTATAATTCACCCCTCCACTTT. It specifies CASSLDGSSYNSPLHF.

This chain uses TRBV4-1 with TRBJ1-2; 7 positions match TRBD1. Germline-derived CDR1 and CDR2 are MGHRA and YSYEKL. J gave up 6 bases and V 2 bases, and 9 bases lay outside the gene matches. The CDR3 extends over 15 amino acids. CDR3 region: CASSQITGTVNGYTF. The CDR3 region has the DNA TGCGCCAGCAGCCAAATCACCGGGACAGTGAATGGCTACACCTTC.

The chain joins TRBV9 to TRBJ2-6; D gene uncertain. The V gene's germline CDR1 is SGDLS and CDR2 YYNGEE. Trimming removed 0 bases at V and 4 bases at J, with 8 bases between. CDR3 length equals 15 residues. Here the CDR3 DNA reads TGTGCCAGCAGCGTAGACGTGACCGGGGCCAACGTCCTGACTTTC. This codes for CASSVDVTGANVLTF.

The chain links TRBV28 to TRBJ1-2; TRBD1 is a possible D gene (5 bases). This CDR3 comprises 15 residues. Germline V gene lookup returns CDR1 MDHEN and CDR2 SYDVKM. The V end lost 4 bases, the J end lost 5 bases, and 17 bases lay between the germline ends. The CDR3 reads CASSSGPPSNYGYTF. CDR3 coding DNA: TGTGCCAGCAGTTCGGGACCCCCTAGTAATTATGGCTACACCTTC.

This clone appeared once. The chain couples TRBV2 to TRBJ2-6; D is unresolved. The CDR3 sequence is 13 residues long. V dropped 4 bases and J dropped 1 base, with 2 bases sitting between them. Germline assignment: CDR1 SNHLY and CDR2 FYNNEI. The CDR3 DNA follows: TGTGCCAGCAGTGTATCTGGGGCCAACGTCCTGACTTTC. This encodes CASSVSGANVLTF. The variable domain in full, completed from reference TRBV2 and TRBJ2-6, reads EPEVTQTPSHQVTQMGQEVILRCVPISNHLYFYWYRQILGQKVEFLVSFYNNEISEKSEIFDDQFSVERPDGSNFTLKIRSTKLEDSAMYFCASSVSGANVLTFGAGSRLTVL.

J is TRBJ1-6 and V is TRBV25-1, with D tentatively TRBD1 (5 bases). The germline V and J ends were trimmed by 4 bases and 7 bases, with 11 bases remaining between them. The CDR3 consists of 14 residues. CDR1 and CDR2 from the germline V gene are MGHDK and SYGVNS. This CDR3 reads CASSAGLVNSPLHF. In DNA form, the CDR3 reads TGTGCCAGCAGTGCGGGGCTGGTGAATTCACCCCTCCACTTT.

The genes are TRBV13 and TRBJ2-1, with TRBD1 matching 7 bases. Germline V gives CDR1 PRHDT, CDR2 FYEKMQ (reference sequence). Trimming cost V 5 bases and J 9 bases; bases outside gene matches: 7. This CDR3 is 13 amino acids long. The CDR3 DNA follows: TGTGCCAGCAGCCAAAACAGGGGCGGTGAGCAGTTCTTC. Protein: CASSQNRGGEQFF.

The V gene is TRBV5-1, the J gene TRBJ1-5, with a weak D call TRBD1 (5 bases). Trimming shortened V by 4 bases and J by 7 bases, and 12 bases separated the two germline ends. Germline lookup yields CDR1 SGHRS and CDR2 YFSETQ. The CDR3 is 13 amino acids. CDR3 DNA: TGCGCCAGCAGCCCCCTGGGGGACCAGCCCCAGCATTTT. Translating it yields CASSPLGDQPQHF.

J is TRBJ1-2 and V is TRBV13; D is undetermined. CDR1 and CDR2 from the germline V gene are PRHDT and FYEKMQ (reference sequence). V was shortened by 0 bases and J by 7 bases, with 3 bases between the two germline ends. This CDR3 has 11 amino acids. CDR3 amino acids: CASSLGIGYTF. The CDR3 DNA sequence: TGTGCCAGCAGCTTAGGGATTGGCTACACCTTC.

The J gene is TRBJ2-3, the V gene TRBV7-2, with D maybe TRBD1 (7 bases). V lost 3 bases, J lost 7 bases, and 17 bases lay in between. This CDR3 comprises 15 residues. Germline-derived CDR1 and CDR2 are SGHTA and FQGNSA. The CDR3 coding sequence is TGTGCCAGCAGCTTTGGGGGGCAGAGGGGGCATACGCAGTATTTT. This sequence encodes CASSFGGQRGHTQYF.

The rearrangement links TRBV5-1 to TRBJ2-1; TRBD2 matches at 9 bases. The CDR3 extends over 16 amino acids. V gave up 0 bases and J gave up 3 bases; unmatched junction bases: 4. Germline V gene sequence: CDR1 SGHRS, CDR2 YFSETQ. As DNA, the CDR3 is TGCGCCAGCAGCTTGGTCCGGACTAGCGACTACAATGAGCAGTTCTTC. Translation gives CASSLVRTSDYNEQFF.

This chain links TRBV5-1 with TRBJ2-5; D perhaps matches TRBD1 (5 bases). The CDR3 extends over 14 amino acids. V lost 4 bases, J lost 2 bases, and 12 bases lay in between. CDR1 is SGHRS, CDR2 YFSETQ, per germline. The DNA for the CDR3 is TGCGCCAGCAGCCACGACAGAGCTCAAGAGACCCAGTACTTC. It specifies CASSHDRAQETQYF.

The chain joins TRBV18 to TRBJ1-3; possible D gene TRBD1, 5 bases. CDR1 and CDR2 (germline): KGHSH, LQKENI. CDR3 length equals 19 residues. V shed 6 bases and J shed 4 bases, with 28 bases lying between them. The CDR3 region is CASSSDSQPRVYLGNTIYF. The CDR3 DNA sequence: TGTGCCAGCTCGTCCGACAGTCAACCGCGGGTTTATTTGGGAAACACCATATATTTT.

CDR3 sequence reads: CAWTKGQGSNQPQHF. The CDR3 nucleotides read TGTGCCTGGACCAAAGGACAGGGAAGCAATCAGCCCCAGCATTTT. V is TRBV30 and J is TRBJ1-5; 8 bases map to TRBD1. J was trimmed by 1 base and V by 4 bases; bases with no gene match: 6. Germline lookup yields CDR1 GTSNPN and CDR2 SVGIG (reference sequence). CDR3 length equals 15 residues.

The chain is built from TRBV4-1 and TRBJ2-1, with 15 bases lining up with TRBD2. Germline V gives CDR1 MGHRA, CDR2 YSYEKL. The junction had 4 bases not matched to a gene; V was cut back by 0 bases and J by 4 bases. This CDR3 has 18 residues. CDR3 bases: TGCGCCAGCAGCCAAGATACGGGACTAGCGGGAGGATACAATGAGCAGTTCTTC. Translation gives CASSQDTGLAGGYNEQFF.

The chain is built from TRBV7-9 and TRBJ1-5; D unclear. The CDR3 extends over 14 amino acids. Germline V gene lookup returns CDR1 SEHNR and CDR2 FQNEAQ (reference sequence). V lost 1 base and J 5 bases, leaving 9 bases between the germline ends. The CDR3 spells CASSLEATDQPQHF. The CDR3 DNA follows: TGTGCCAGCAGCTTAGAGGCCACGGATCAGCCCCAGCATTTT.

The gene calls are TRBV6-5 and TRBJ2-1; 10 positions agree with TRBD1. V gave up 6 bases and J gave up 6 bases; unmatched junction bases: 8. CDR1 and CDR2 from the germline V gene are MNHEY and SVGAGI. The CDR3 is 15 residues long. The DNA of the CDR3 is TGTGCCAGCAGATTTAGGGACAGGGGTGTCAATGAGCAGTTCTTC. It codes for CASRFRDRGVNEQFF.

This chain joins TRBV19 and TRBJ2-1, with unresolved D. Trimming pared 5 bases from V and 4 bases from J, leaving 12 bases between. Germline CDR1 is LNHDA and CDR2 is SQIVND (reference sequence). The CDR3 has 14 amino acids. The DNA of the CDR3 is TGTGCCAGTAGTGAGCTGGGATTATACAATGAGCAGTTCTTC. It translates to CASSELGLYNEQFF. Full variable domain (missing parts from reference TRBV19 and TRBJ2-1): DGGITQSPKYLFRKEGQNVTLSCEQNLNHDAMYWYRQDPGQGLRLIYYSQIVNDFQKGDIAEGYSVSREKKESFPLTVTSAQKNPTAFYLCASSELGLYNEQFFGPGTRLTVL.

This sequence joins TRBV9 and TRBJ2-1; TRBD2 might be the D (6 bases). CDR1 and CDR2 from the germline V gene are SGDLS and YYNGEE. The CDR3 is 15 amino acids. The ends were cut back, 3 bases at V and 4 bases at J, with 14 bases in the middle. The DNA of the CDR3 is TGTGCCAGCAGCGCTTCGGGGGACCCTTACAATGAGCAGTTCTTC. Translating it yields CASSASGDPYNEQFF.

The chain has TRBV5-4 and TRBJ2-1; TRBD2 matches 14 bases. V dropped 6 bases and J dropped 2; count of bases not matched to a gene: 10. The CDR3 is 18 residues long. Germline V gene sequence: CDR1 SGHNT, CDR2 YYREEE (reference sequence). The CDR3 spells CASTLTSGRAPPYNEQFF. In DNA form, the CDR3 reads TGTGCCAGCACCCTGACTAGCGGGAGGGCCCCCCCCTACAATGAGCAGTTCTTC.